This T cell receptor beta chain was recorded in a study of cytomegalovirus exposure and HLA in healthy donors. Study results and limitations: The study put 150 or so TCR beta chains on its list as cytomegalovirus-associated.

TCRdb's copy holds only in-frame clones and misses some; the assay was immunoSEQ multiplex PCR. The sample records around 110,000 clones, roughly 90% being singletons. As to this clone: The target antigen is unknown.

V was pared by 5 bases and J by 2 bases, with 5 bases of the junction left unmatched. The germline CDR1 and CDR2 sequences are SGHAT and FQNNGV. CDR3 length equals 14 residues. This TCR came from a woman between 18 and 29 years old in good health and CMV-seropositive. The rearrangement links TRBV11-2 to TRBJ2-7, with 8 bases lining up with TRBD1. The sequenced sample consisted of PBMCs. This CDR3 reads CASSPGRGPYEQYF. The CDR3 nucleotides read TGTGCCAGCAGCCCGGGCAGGGGGCCCTACGAGCAGTACTTC.